The subject of this entry is one T cell receptor (beta chain). Method: immunoSEQ multiplex PCR; TCRdb's copy keeps in-frame clones and lacks some. Of 500,000 to 750,000 clones listed, around 87% are singletons. Germline V gene lookup returns CDR1 SNHLY and CDR2 FYNNEI. Trimming took 2 bases from V and 5 from J; bases not matched to a gene: 8. The CDR3 covers 17 residues. This entry comes from a study of shared T cell receptors in the human thymus. This sample also appeared in a second study, on human thymus T cells.

The rearrangement links TRBV2 to TRBJ2-5, with TRBD2 matching over 13 bases. The sequenced sample was thymocytes. The clonotype comes from a boy under three years old with a congenital heart defect. The chain's CDR3 is CASSEPRMGLAGETQYF. The CDR3, as DNA: TGTGCCAGCAGTGAACCGAGGATGGGACTAGCGGGGGAGACCCAGTACTTC. The whole variable domain, filled in from reference TRBV2 and TRBJ2-5, reads EPEVTQTPSHQVTQMGQEVILRCVPISNHLYFYWYRQILGQKVEFLVSFYNNEISEKSEIFDDQFSVERPDGSNFTLKIRSTKLEDSAMYFCASSEPRMGLAGETQYFGPGTRLLVL.